This entry lists 19 T cell receptor beta chains sequenced from one sample in a study of cytomegalovirus exposure and HLA in healthy donors. PCR primers comprised 60 Vbeta and 13 Jbeta primers. TCRdb's copy holds only in-frame clones and misses some; the assay was immunoSEQ multiplex PCR. The table records about 190,000 clones, 70% to 80% of them present only once. Sequenced input: PBMCs. The receptors derive from a woman aged 45-59 years in good health and CMV-seronegative.

The chain couples TRBV7-3 to TRBJ1-1; D is possibly TRBD1 (5 bases). The CDR3 runs to 15 residues. The V gene's germline CDR1 is SGHTA and CDR2 FQGTGA. V was cut by 5 bases and J by 3 bases, with 16 bases left in between. The CDR3 is CASSAGPTIYTEAFF. CDR3 nucleotides: TGTGCCAGCAGCGCGGGACCGACCATATACACTGAAGCTTTCTTT.

The rearrangement uses TRBV4-1 and TRBJ1-5; D ambiguous. Between the trimmed V and J ends, which lost 0 bases and 6 bases, there was a span of 9 bases. Per the germline V gene, CDR1 is MGHRA and CDR2 is YSYEKL. The CDR3 has 14 residues. The CDR3 loop reads CASSQDPSGQPQHF. The CDR3 DNA is TGCGCCAGCAGCCAAGATCCGAGTGGTCAGCCCCAGCATTTT.

V and J are TRBV4-3 and TRBJ1-3, with a weak D call TRBD1 (5 bases). V was clipped by 4 bases and J by 0 bases, with 10 bases between them. The CDR3 contains 15 residues. Looked up from germline, CDR1 is LGHNA and CDR2 is YSLEER. CDR3 region: CASSPTVSSGNTIYF. For the CDR3, the DNA is TGCGCCAGCAGCCCGACAGTTAGCTCTGGAAACACCATATATTTT.

V usage is TRBV2 and J usage is TRBJ1-5; D unresolved. The germline gives CDR1 SNHLY, CDR2 FYNNEI. This CDR3 has 15 amino acids. The germline V and J ends were trimmed by 4 bases and 4 bases, with 14 bases remaining between them. The DNA for the CDR3 is TGTGCCAGCAGTGGTTCGGGGAGGGTTAATCAGCCCCAGCATTTT. Translation: CASSGSGRVNQPQHF. Looking up the rest from reference TRBV2 and TRBJ1-5 gives the full variable domain: EPEVTQTPSHQVTQMGQEVILRCVPISNHLYFYWYRQILGQKVEFLVSFYNNEISEKSEIFDDQFSVERPDGSNFTLKIRSTKLEDSAMYFCASSGSGRVNQPQHFGDGTRLSIL.

This clone appeared a few times. The genes are TRBV4-3 and TRBJ1-2, with D maybe TRBD1 (5 bases). The CDR3 totals 15 residues. Trimming took off 3 bases at V and 4 bases at J, with 15 bases between the two ends. Germline CDR1 reads LGHNA; CDR2 reads YSLEER. DNA of the CDR3: TGCGCCAGCAGCCAGGCTAGAGGGACTCCCTATGGCTACACCTTC. As protein: CASSQARGTPYGYTF.

On this clone itself: This same CDR3 is encoded by further DNA sequences in the sample. The chain joins TRBV7-9 to TRBJ2-5; 14 nucleotides line up with TRBD2. The CDR3 extends over 15 amino acids. CDR1 is SEHNR and CDR2 is FQNEAQ in the germline V gene (reference sequence). V trimming: 5 bases; J trimming: 4 bases; junction bases outside the gene matches: 3. The CDR3 coding sequence is TGTGCCAGCAGCCTGGGACTAGCGGGAGTAGAGACCCAGTACTTC. Translated, it gives CASSLGLAGVETQYF.

The V gene is TRBV7-8, the J gene TRBJ2-1; 7 bases are shared with TRBD2. CDR1 is SGHVS, CDR2 FQNEAQ, per germline. V lost 2 bases, J lost 4 bases, and 8 bases stayed unmatched. The CDR3 runs to 16 residues. CDR3: CASSLTGGGVYNEQFF. As DNA, the CDR3 is TGTGCCAGCAGCTTAACAGGCGGGGGAGTTTACAATGAGCAGTTCTTC.

The V gene is TRBV7-9, the J gene TRBJ2-7; 8 bases are a match to TRBD1. CDR3 length equals 16 residues. Germline values: CDR1 SEHNR, CDR2 FQNEAQ (reference sequence). The J segment lost 2 bases and the V segment lost 1 base, leaving 7 bases of the junction unmatched. CDR3 nucleotides: TGTGCCAGCAGCTTAGTTTTTCCAGGGGGCACCTACGAGCAGTACTTC. Amino acid sequence: CASSLVFPGGTYEQYF.

A single count supports this clone. The chain has TRBV4-1 and TRBJ2-7, with D possibly being TRBD2 (5 bases). The CDR3 is made up of 15 amino acids. V was trimmed by 0 bases and J by 7 bases, leaving 16 bases between them. In germline, CDR1 is MGHRA, CDR2 YSYEKL. Here the CDR3 reads CASSQDRAGLGEQYF. The CDR3, as DNA: TGCGCCAGCAGCCAAGATAGGGCGGGCCTCGGGGAGCAGTACTTC.

The rearrangement uses TRBV19 and TRBJ1-2; 8 nucleotides align to TRBD1. Germline V gene lookup returns CDR1 LNHDA and CDR2 SQIVND (reference sequence). The CDR3 spans 13 residues. J lost 4 bases, V lost 4 bases, and 2 bases had no gene match. The DNA of the CDR3 is TGTGCCAGTAGTACCGGACAGGGCTATGGCTACACCTTC. This encodes CASSTGQGYGYTF.

In this sample, this clone turned up a few times. CDR3 sequence (DNA): TGCGCCAGCAGTCGGACAGTTAGCACAGATACGCAGTATTTT. Its protein is CASSRTVSTDTQYF. This chain connects TRBV4-3 to TRBJ2-3; D might be TRBD1 (6 bases). V was pared by 6 bases and J by 0 bases, with 10 bases between. CDR1 and CDR2 from the germline V gene are LGHNA and YSLEER. The CDR3 contains 14 residues.

The chain carries TRBV6-5 and TRBJ1-5, with 8 bases lining up with TRBD1. Trimming took 6 bases from V and 3 from J; bases not matched to a gene: 7. CDR3 length equals 15 residues. The germline V gene encodes CDR1 MNHEY and CDR2 SVGAGI. The CDR3 DNA reads TGTGCCAGCAGCCCTGACAGGGGCCCCAATCAGCCCCAGCATTTT. It encodes CASSPDRGPNQPQHF.

The CDR3 DNA follows: TGTGCCAGCAGCTTAAGTGGCGGAGCTAACTATGGCTACACCTTC. Its protein is CASSLSGGANYGYTF. The chain recombines TRBV7-9 with TRBJ1-2, with unresolved D. The V and J ends lost 2 bases and 0 bases respectively, with 10 bases between them. This CDR3 region has 15 residues. Germline V gene data show CDR1 as SEHNR and CDR2 as FQNEAQ (reference sequence).

CDR3 bases: TGTGCCAGCAGTGAAGGGAGGGGAAGTTGGGAAAAACTGTTTTTT. This encodes CASSEGRGSWEKLFF. The chain links TRBV6-1 to TRBJ1-4; possibly TRBD1 for D (5 bases). The CDR3 contains 15 residues. V shed 1 base and J shed 8 bases, with 14 bases lying between them. Germline CDR1 and CDR2: MNHNS and SASEGT.

As concerns this clone: One junction end disagrees with the germline gene, perhaps due to a read error. The rearrangement uses TRBV7-9 and TRBJ1-5; 7 nucleotides agree with TRBD1. CDR1 is SEHNR, CDR2 FQNEAQ, per germline (reference sequence). CDR3 length: 16 amino acids. The CDR3: CSSSLGGTDLNQPQHF. In nucleotides, the CDR3 is TGTTCCAGCAGCTTAGGGGGGACAGACCTAAATCAGCCCCAGCATTTT.

The chain's CDR3 is CAVAGVTGELFF. For the CDR3, the DNA is TGTGCCGTAGCGGGAGTCACCGGGGAGCTGTTTTTT. The chain employs TRBV5-5 and TRBJ2-2, with 9 bases lining up with TRBD2. The J segment lost 4 bases and the V segment lost 10 bases, leaving 2 bases of the junction unmatched. CDR1 SGHKS and CDR2 YYEKEE come from the germline V gene (reference sequence). The CDR3 is made up of 12 amino acids.

The chain employs TRBV12-5 and TRBJ1-2; 8 bases line up with TRBD1. The junction had 8 bases not matched to a gene; V was cut back by 1 base and J by 7 bases. The CDR3 length is 15 residues. The germline V gene has CDR1 LGHNT and CDR2 FRNRAP. The CDR3 DNA reads as TGTGCTAGTGGTTTGGGGCAGACAGGGGCGGGTGGCTACACCTTC. This codes for CASGLGQTGAGGYTF.

The chain combines TRBV25-1 with TRBJ2-5, with D possibly TRBD1 on 6 matching bases. Trimming left V 5 bases short and J 4 bases short, with 20 bases between. There are 16 residues in the CDR3. Germline V lookup: CDR1 MGHDK, CDR2 SYGVNS. The CDR3 DNA follows: TGTGCCAGCAGTTTCCAGGGGCTCGGGTTGATAGAGACCCAGTACTTC. Encoded protein: CASSFQGLGLIETQYF.

This sequence joins TRBV5-1 and TRBJ2-7; TRBD1 matches at 11 bases. J was trimmed by 0 bases and V by 0 bases; bases with no gene match: 2. Looked up from germline, CDR1 is SGHRS and CDR2 is YFSETQ. CDR3 length: 16 residues. CDR3: CASSLAGTGGSYEQYF. The CDR3 region has the DNA TGCGCCAGCAGCTTGGCAGGGACAGGGGGCTCCTACGAGCAGTACTTC. The full variable domain, with the rest looked up from reference TRBV5-1 and TRBJ2-7, is KAGVTQTPRYLIKTRGQQVTLSCSPISGHRSVSWYQQTPGQGLQFLFEYFSETQRNKGNFPGRFSGRQFSNSRSEMNVSTLELGDSALYLCASSLAGTGGSYEQYFGPGTRLTVT.